This T cell receptor beta chain is from a study of Graves' ophthalmopathy and Graves' hyperthyroidism. This clonotype came up a few times. Germline-derived CDR1 and CDR2 are MRHNA and SNTAGT. The CDR3 spans 13 residues. V lost 5 bases, J lost 10 bases, and 15 bases lay in between. Amplifying from RNA transcripts, the study obtained TCR beta CDR3 regions. The first-round RT-PCR employed HTBI primers together with the Qiagen OneStep RT-PCR kit. A multiplex PCR was then performed as the second round. TCRdb re-analysed the multiplex PCR reads in MiXCR, keeping a single row per CDR3 protein. The sample lists about 740,000 distinct CDR3 sequences, 40% seen once, with 44% in the top ten.

The material sequenced was peripheral blood. The gene calls are TRBV6-4 and TRBJ2-1; TRBD2 is a possible D gene (6 bases). This TCR came from an adult man with Graves' ophthalmopathy. The CDR3 is CASSRDLLGEQFF. CDR3 coding DNA: TGTGCCAGCAGTCGGGACTTATTGGGAGAGCAGTTCTTC.